This T cell receptor beta chain stems from a study of low-dose radiotherapy and immunotherapy resistance in tumors. Study in general: The schedule for Cohort 2 used 1 Gy per fraction every two weeks, which added up to 13 Gy over 26 weeks. Intravenous nivolumab 240 mg every two weeks plus ipilimumab 1 mg/kg every six weeks was given to patients.

This clonotype came up many times. The V end lost 0 bases, the J end lost 9 bases, and 21 bases lay between the germline ends. Germline V CDR1 and CDR2: LGHNA, YNFKEQ. The CDR3 contains 16 residues. Gene-specific TRAV and TRBV primers were used for first-strand cDNA, covering alpha and beta chains. TCR amplification involved 20 PCR cycles with a constant-region primer and V-primer adapter. Each CDR3 protein gets one entry after TCRdb re-called the reads with MiXCR. The repertoire consists of tens of thousands of distinct CDR3 sequences, with 8% to 10% occurring once and the leading ten covering about 1%. Noted time point: before trial treatment. Donors received a regimen that comprised nivolumab, ipilimumab, aspirin, low-dose cyclophosphamide and low-dose radiotherapy. The patients who were eligible all carried advanced solid tumors that lacked tumor-infiltrating lymphocytes, meaning the tumors were TIL-negative.

Material: PBMCs, obtained before treatment. The chain carries TRBV4-2 and TRBJ2-7; a weak D match, TRBD1 (7 bases). The sequence was obtained from a male donor with prostate cancer. CDR3 loop: CASSQDGGTELVRQYF. The DNA for the CDR3 is TGTGCCAGCAGCCAAGATGGGGGGACAGAACTCGTCCGGCAGTACTTC.